These 13 T cell receptor beta chains share one sample of origin, sequenced in a study of blood T cell repertoires in COVID-19. Sequencing used immunoSEQ multiplex PCR; TCRdb keeps in-frame clones, though not all of them. The sample lists about 380,000 clones; 89% were seen once. The material sequenced was peripheral blood. The receptor source for this set is a man between 35 and 55 years old with acute or convalescent COVID-19.

This clone was found once. The genes are TRBV5-1 and TRBJ1-1; the D gene is possibly TRBD1 (5 bases). V lost 0 bases to trimming and J lost 1 base, with 13 bases between them. There are 16 residues in the CDR3. Germline values: CDR1 SGHRS, CDR2 YFSETQ. CDR3 amino acids: CASSLEEGLGNTEAFF. The CDR3 DNA sequence: TGCGCCAGCAGCTTGGAGGAGGGGCTGGGGAACACTGAAGCTTTCTTT.

This sequence joins TRBV4-3 and TRBJ2-7; tentatively, D is TRBD2 (7 bases). The CDR3 loop spans 16 amino acids. The V end was cut by 0 bases, the J end by 4 bases, with 16 bases between. In germline, CDR1 is LGHNA, CDR2 YSLEER. The CDR3 protein is CASSQDVLGRGYEQYF. The CDR3 region has the DNA TGCGCCAGCAGCCAAGATGTATTGGGGAGGGGGTACGAGCAGTACTTC.

Only one count was recorded for this clone. DNA for the CDR3: TGTGCCAGCAGCCCTCGGACAGGGGCATACAATGAGCAGTTCTTC. It yields the protein CASSPRTGAYNEQFF. The V call is TRBV4-2, the J call TRBJ2-1, with TRBD1 matching 9 bases. This CDR3 spans 15 amino acids. The V gene's germline CDR1 is LGHNA and CDR2 YNFKEQ. Trimming cost V 4 bases and J 4 bases; bases outside gene matches: 5.

J is TRBJ1-1 and V is TRBV24-1, with 7 bases identical to TRBD1. The CDR3 consists of 16 residues. Germline lookup yields CDR1 KGHDR and CDR2 SFDVKD. V was pared by 3 bases and J by 2 bases, with 8 bases of the junction left unmatched. Here the CDR3 reads CATSDPPDRDNTEAFF. In DNA form, the CDR3 reads TGTGCCACCAGTGATCCCCCCGACAGGGATAACACTGAAGCTTTCTTT.

The chain employs TRBV10-3 and TRBJ2-1; 8 bases are shared with TRBD2. The CDR3 is 17 amino acids. V gave up 0 bases and J gave up 5 bases; unmatched junction bases: 9. Germline CDR1 is ENHRY and CDR2 is SYGVKD. CDR3 residues: CAISESVSGIFDNEQFF. Written as DNA, the CDR3 is TGTGCCATCAGTGAGTCGGTTAGCGGGATATTCGACAATGAGCAGTTCTTC.

V usage is TRBV6-6 and J usage is TRBJ2-1; 16 bases agree with TRBD2. Germline V gene lookup returns CDR1 MNHNY and CDR2 SVGAGI (reference sequence). After removal of 5 bases from V and 7 bases from J, the junction contained 11 bases not matched to a gene. The CDR3 has 18 amino acids. CDR3 DNA: TGTGCCAGCAGTCTGATGGGACTAGCGGGAGGGCCTGGGAATGAGCAGTTCTTC. It encodes CASSLMGLAGGPGNEQFF.

The gene calls are TRBV6-5 and TRBJ1-2, with TRBD1 matching 7 bases. CDR1 is MNHEY and CDR2 is SVGAGI in the germline V gene. This CDR3 has 13 residues. The V gene end was trimmed by 6 bases and the J gene end by 4 bases; junction bases not matched to a gene: 5. The CDR3 DNA reads TGTGCCAGCAGGAGGAGACAGGGCTATGGCTACACCTTC. Translated: CASRRRQGYGYTF.

V gene TRBV6-2 or TRBV6-3 combines with J gene TRBJ1-6; D is unresolved. The CDR3 spans 15 residues. Trimming removed 0 bases at V and 11 bases at J, with 14 bases between. Germline-derived CDR1 and CDR2 are MNHEY and SVGEGT. The CDR3 DNA reads TGTGCCAGCAGTTACTCGGTTTTTCGATCGGCACCCCTCCACTTT. It codes for CASSYSVFRSAPLHF.

The CDR3 DNA reads as TGTGCCAGTACCGCCAGAAGCTCCTATAATTCACCCCTCCACTTT. This translates into CASTARSSYNSPLHF. This chain uses TRBV19 with TRBJ1-6, with D uncertain. The CDR3 extends over 15 amino acids. V lost 7 bases and J lost 0, with 10 bases in between. The germline V gene encodes CDR1 LNHDA and CDR2 SQIVND (reference sequence).

The rearrangement links TRBV9 to TRBJ1-2; D gene uncertain. The V end lost 4 bases, the J end lost 4 bases, and 14 bases lay between the germline ends. The CDR3 covers 14 residues. The germline V gene encodes CDR1 SGDLS and CDR2 YYNGEE. The CDR3 DNA is TGTGCCAGCAGCCCCCCTTTTGTCAGCTATGGCTACACCTTC. Translation gives CASSPPFVSYGYTF.

The rearrangement links TRBV6-5 to TRBJ1-3; D ambiguous. Trimming removed 5 bases at V and 0 bases at J, with 11 bases between. This CDR3 spans 15 amino acids. Germline CDR1 is MNHEY and CDR2 is SVGAGI. The CDR3 reads CASSPTQSSGNTIYF. CDR3 nucleotides: TGTGCCAGCAGTCCGACACAGAGCTCTGGAAACACCATATATTTT.

This chain connects TRBV7-9 to TRBJ1-6; no clear D gene. V shed 11 bases and J shed 7 bases, with 21 bases lying between them. The CDR3 loop spans 15 amino acids. Germline lookup yields CDR1 SEHNR and CDR2 FQNEAQ (reference sequence). This CDR3 reads CAGRNDQAGNSPLHF. The DNA for the CDR3 is TGTGCCGGACGAAACGACCAGGCGGGGAATTCACCCCTCCACTTT.

The rearrangement joins TRBV7-8 to TRBJ1-1; D is ambiguous. From germline, CDR1 is SGHVS and CDR2 FQNEAQ. This CDR3 has 15 residues. Trimming took off 0 bases at V and 1 base at J, with 9 bases between the two ends. The CDR3 nucleotides are TGTGCCAGCAGCTTAGCGAGCAGGCAGAACACTGAAGCTTTCTTT. Translation gives CASSLASRQNTEAFF. Full variable domain (remainder filled in from reference TRBV7-8 and TRBJ1-1): GAGVSQSPRYKVAKRGQDVALRCDPISGHVSLFWYQQALGQGPEFLTYFQNEAQLDKSGLPSDRFFAERPEGSVSTLKIQRTQQEDSAVYLCASSLASRQNTEAFFGQGTRLTVV.